These 28 T cell receptor beta chains came from one sample sequenced in a study of blood T cell repertoires in COVID-19. Assay used: immunoSEQ multiplex PCR; TCRdb lists only in-frame clones, some missing. The table shows 330,000 or so clones, with over 85% occurring only once. The sample comprised peripheral blood. The source of these receptors is a woman aged 60 to 75 with COVID-19, enrolled during active disease.

This clone was observed a few times. DNA of the CDR3: TGTGCCAGCAGCAAAACAGGGTTCGAGAACACCGGGGAGCTGTTTTTT. This encodes CASSKTGFENTGELFF. The chain couples TRBV9 to TRBJ2-2, with a possible D match to TRBD1 (6 bases). The CDR3 has 16 residues. CDR1 SGDLS and CDR2 YYNGEE come from the germline V gene. V was clipped by 4 bases and J by 1 base, with 14 bases between them. Full variable domain (remainder filled in from reference TRBV9 and TRBJ2-2): DSGVTQTPKHLITATGQRVTLRCSPRSGDLSVYWYQQSLDQGLQFLIQYYNGEERAKGNILERFSAQQFPDLHSELNLSSLELGDSALYFCASSKTGFENTGELFFGEGSRLTVL.

The V and J genes are TRBV5-4 and TRBJ2-5; 12 nucleotides line up with TRBD2. Germline CDR1 and CDR2: SGHNT and YYREEE (reference sequence). CDR3 length: 19 amino acids. V gave up 0 bases and J gave up 4 bases; unmatched junction bases: 13. The CDR3 DNA sequence: TGTGCCAGCAGCTTGGCCGTAGCTAGCGGGGGGGCCGGGGGAGAGACCCAGTACTTC. Protein: CASSLAVASGGAGGETQYF. The whole variable domain, remainder taken from reference TRBV5-4 and TRBJ2-5, is ETGVTQSPTHLIKTRGQQVTLRCSSQSGHNTVSWYQQALGQGPQFIFQYYREEENGRGNFPPRFSGLQFPNYSSELNVNALELDDSALYLCASSLAVASGGAGGETQYFGPGTRLLVL.

The chain combines TRBV3-1 (or the pseudogene TRBV3-2) with TRBJ1-6; D unclear. Germline V gene lookup returns CDR1 LGHDT and CDR2 YNNKEL (reference sequence). This CDR3 has 16 amino acids. Trimming stripped 3 bases from V and 0 bases from J, with 9 bases between. The CDR3 protein is CASSQFGSSYNSPLHF. In DNA, the CDR3 is TGTGCCAGCAGCCAGTTCGGGAGCTCCTATAATTCACCCCTCCACTTT.

The chain has TRBV19 and TRBJ2-7, with a possible D match to TRBD1 (6 bases). With 5 bases removed from V and 5 bases from J, the gap between germline ends came to 16 bases. CDR3 length: 14 amino acids. From germline, CDR1 is LNHDA and CDR2 SQIVND (reference sequence). CDR3 protein: CASSPRTVVHEQYF. DNA of the CDR3: TGTGCCAGTAGTCCCCGGACAGTAGTTCACGAGCAGTACTTC.

This clone was picked up one time. The rearrangement links TRBV19 to TRBJ1-1; TRBD1 aligns across 7 bases. This CDR3 has 16 residues. With 4 bases clipped from V and 5 bases from J, the junction kept 13 bases outside the gene matches. CDR1 LNHDA and CDR2 SQIVND come from the germline V gene (reference sequence). As DNA, the CDR3 is TGTGCCAGTAGTAGCGGGGACAGTTGGGTGGGGACTGAAGCTTTCTTT. It translates to CASSSGDSWVGTEAFF.

J is TRBJ2-7 and V is TRBV5-4; 7 bases agree with TRBD1. Germline values: CDR1 SGHNT, CDR2 YYREEE (reference sequence). The CDR3 is made up of 13 amino acids. The V segment lost 3 bases and the J segment 0 bases; nucleotides outside the gene matches: 0. Here the CDR3 reads CASSYRGSYEQYF. The CDR3 nucleotides read TGTGCCAGCAGCTACAGGGGCTCCTACGAGCAGTACTTC. Full variable domain (missing parts from reference TRBV5-4 and TRBJ2-7): ETGVTQSPTHLIKTRGQQVTLRCSSQSGHNTVSWYQQALGQGPQFIFQYYREEENGRGNFPPRFSGLQFPNYSSELNVNALELDDSALYLCASSYRGSYEQYFGPGTRLTVT.

The V gene is TRBV4-1, the J gene TRBJ1-2; 8 bases fit TRBD1. CDR1 and CDR2 from the germline V gene are MGHRA and YSYEKL. V was pared by 4 bases and J by 1 base, with 5 bases of the junction left unmatched. There are 15 residues in the CDR3. The CDR3 region has the DNA TGCGCCAGCAGCCGACAAGGGACAGGTAACTATGGCTACACCTTC. Its translation: CASSRQGTGNYGYTF.

The CDR3 region has the DNA TGCGCCAGCAGCACCAACCCCGGGGTGGGGAACTATGGCTACACCTTC. Protein: CASSTNPGVGNYGYTF. The chain couples TRBV5-1 to TRBJ1-2; D is unclear. Germline V gene lookup returns CDR1 SGHRS and CDR2 YFSETQ. V was pared by 4 bases and J by 2 bases, with 18 bases between. This CDR3 contains 16 residues.

V gene TRBV7-8 combines with J gene TRBJ2-2, with 7 positions matching TRBD1. With 6 bases clipped from V and 3 bases from J, the junction kept 10 bases outside the gene matches. CDR3 size: 16 residues. Per the germline V gene, CDR1 is SGHVS and CDR2 is FQNEAQ. CDR3 in DNA: TGTGCCAGCAGTCGAGGGGACAGATTGGACACCGGGGAGCTGTTTTTT. Its translation: CASSRGDRLDTGELFF. Looking up the rest from reference TRBV7-8 and TRBJ2-2 gives the full variable domain: GAGVSQSPRYKVAKRGQDVALRCDPISGHVSLFWYQQALGQGPEFLTYFQNEAQLDKSGLPSDRFFAERPEGSVSTLKIQRTQQEDSAVYLCASSRGDRLDTGELFFGEGSRLTVL.

The rearrangement uses TRBV6-5 and TRBJ1-4; 10 positions match TRBD1. The CDR3 contains 15 residues. Trimming at V came to 4 bases and at J to 6 bases, leaving 5 bases not matched to a gene. Germline CDR1 reads MNHEY; CDR2 reads SVGAGI. CDR3 amino acids: CASSSTGGDYEKLFF. The CDR3, as DNA: TGTGCCAGCAGTTCGACAGGGGGCGATTATGAAAAACTGTTTTTT.

The CDR3 DNA follows: TGTGCCAGCAGTCACCGGGACAGGGAACCTTATAATTCACCCCTCCACTTT. It codes for CASSHRDREPYNSPLHF. The J gene is TRBJ1-6, the V gene TRBV6-9; 9 nucleotides line up with TRBD1. The CDR3 runs to 17 residues. Germline V gene sequence: CDR1 MNHGY, CDR2 SVAAGI. V shed 5 bases, J shed 4 bases, and the junction held 9 bases outside the gene matches.

The J gene is TRBJ1-3, the V gene TRBV27, with D possibly matching TRBD1 (6 bases). CDR1 is MNHEY, CDR2 SMNVEV, per germline (reference sequence). Trimming took 0 bases from V and 2 from J, leaving 11 bases between them. The CDR3 is made up of 16 amino acids. The CDR3 sequence: CASSLSPTGTGNTIYF. CDR3 in DNA: TGTGCCAGCAGTTTATCGCCGACAGGTACTGGAAACACCATATATTTT.

CDR3 amino acids: CASSLGLAGPDEQYF. The CDR3, as DNA: TGTGCCAGCAGCTTAGGTCTAGCGGGGCCCGACGAGCAGTACTTC. V gene TRBV7-2 combines with J gene TRBJ2-7, with 9 positions matching TRBD2. The V and J ends lost 1 base and 5 bases, in that order; junction bases with no gene match: 6. This CDR3 has 15 residues. The germline CDR1 and CDR2 sequences are SGHTA and FQGNSA.

The chain links TRBV4-2 to TRBJ2-7; D gene ambiguous. The V gene's germline CDR1 is LGHNA and CDR2 YNFKEQ. Trimming cost V 0 bases and J 3 bases, with 9 bases left between them. The CDR3 covers 14 residues. The CDR3 protein is CASSQDIADYEQYF. The DNA for the CDR3 is TGTGCCAGCAGCCAAGATATAGCAGACTACGAGCAGTACTTC.

V gene TRBV27 combines with J gene TRBJ1-2, with a possible D match to TRBD1 (5 bases). The CDR3 totals 13 residues. Germline V gives CDR1 MNHEY, CDR2 SMNVEV (reference sequence). Trimming cost V 6 bases and J 4 bases, with 12 bases left between them. CDR3 in amino acids: CASRPTTVYGYTF. The CDR3 DNA reads TGTGCCAGCAGACCTACGACAGTCTATGGCTACACCTTC.

The chain couples TRBV18 to TRBJ2-3; TRBD1 aligns across 8 bases. V lost 6 bases to trimming and J lost 5 bases; unmatched junction nucleotides: 4. Germline V gene lookup returns CDR1 KGHSH and CDR2 LQKENI. CDR3 length: 13 amino acids. CDR3 region: CASSQGAIDTQYF. CDR3 bases: TGTGCCAGCTCCCAGGGGGCAATAGATACGCAGTATTTT. The full variable domain, rest sourced from reference TRBV18 and TRBJ2-3, is NAGVMQNPRHLVRRRGQEARLRCSPMKGHSHVYWYRQLPEEGLKFMVYLQKENIIDESGMPKERFSAEFPKEGPSILRIQQVVRGDSAAYFCASSQGAIDTQYFGPGTRLTVL.

The chain couples TRBV6-6 to TRBJ1-4, with D perhaps TRBD1 (6 bases). Germline lookup yields CDR1 MNHNY and CDR2 SVGAGI (reference sequence). This CDR3 spans 16 amino acids. Trimming shortened V by 6 bases and J by 1 base, and 15 bases separated the two germline ends. The CDR3 is CASSPMYRETNEKLFF. The CDR3 nucleotides are TGTGCCAGCAGCCCAATGTACAGGGAAACTAATGAAAAACTGTTTTTT.

The rearrangement uses TRBV27 and TRBJ1-1; D is perhaps TRBD1 (5 bases). The CDR3 runs 14 residues. Germline V gene sequence: CDR1 MNHEY, CDR2 SMNVEV (reference sequence). Trimming pared 8 bases from V and 4 bases from J, leaving 17 bases between. In DNA, the CDR3 is TGTGCCAGCGGCGGATTTGTGGGGGGCACTGAAGCTTTCTTT. It codes for CASGGFVGGTEAFF.

The chain has TRBV19 and TRBJ1-5, with 11 nucleotides matching TRBD1. CDR1 and CDR2 (germline): LNHDA, SQIVND (reference sequence). There are 15 residues in the CDR3. After removal of 7 bases from V and 6 bases from J, the junction contained 8 bases not matched to a gene. CDR3: CASIKGQGAGQPQHF. The CDR3 nucleotides are TGTGCCAGTATAAAAGGACAGGGGGCAGGTCAGCCCCAGCATTTT.

The chain has TRBV1 and TRBJ2-5; the table names TRBD2, a call not compared with the DNA. TRBV1 is a known pseudogene. CDR3 length equals 17 residues. CDR3 DNA sequence: TGCACCAGCAGCCCCCTGGCTTCCTCTGGCAGCGGAGAGACCCAGTACTTC. Its translation: CTSSPLASSGSGETQYF.

The chain couples TRBV7-6 to TRBJ1-6; D is perhaps TRBD1 (6 bases). Trimming removed 5 bases from V and 3 bases from J, with 17 bases in between. Germline values: CDR1 SGHVS, CDR2 FNYEAQ. The CDR3 consists of 17 residues. CDR3 amino acids: CASSARGMGDYNSPLHF. CDR3 DNA: TGTGCCAGCAGCGCGAGGGGGATGGGGGACTATAATTCACCCCTCCACTTT.

The V and J genes are TRBV27 and TRBJ1-1; tentative D call: TRBD1 (5 bases). V lost 8 bases and J lost 0, with 19 bases in between. CDR1 and CDR2 (germline): MNHEY, SMNVEV (reference sequence). The CDR3 length is 16 residues. CDR3 region: CASFPWGSGLNTEAFF. DNA for the CDR3: TGTGCCAGCTTCCCATGGGGCTCCGGATTGAACACTGAAGCTTTCTTT.

The V and J genes are TRBV4-2 and TRBJ2-2, with D perhaps TRBD2 (5 bases). V was trimmed by 1 base and J by 7 bases, leaving 7 bases between them. Germline V gene lookup returns CDR1 LGHNA and CDR2 YNFKEQ. The CDR3 length is 13 residues. The DNA for the CDR3 is TGTGCCAGCAGCCAAGGGGCGGGCGGGGAGCTGTTTTTT. It translates to CASSQGAGGELFF.

This clone was recorded only once. V gene TRBV6-5 combines with J gene TRBJ1-1; the match to TRBD1 covers 7 bases. Germline CDR1 and CDR2: MNHEY and SVGAGI. V was pared by 2 bases and J by 4 bases, with 1 base of the junction left unmatched. The CDR3 is 13 residues long. The CDR3 protein is CASSYAGGTEAFF. CDR3 DNA sequence: TGTGCCAGCAGTTACGCAGGGGGCACTGAAGCTTTCTTT.

The chain recombines TRBV27 with TRBJ1-3; weak D call: TRBD1 (6 bases). The CDR3 covers 17 residues. Germline-derived CDR1 and CDR2 are MNHEY and SMNVEV (reference sequence). V lost 4 bases, J lost 4 bases, and 20 bases lay in between. The CDR3 DNA follows: TGTGCCAGCAGTTCCTCTCCACCCCCAGGGGCCGGAAACACCATATATTTT. Translating it yields CASSSSPPPGAGNTIYF.

This clone is a singleton in its sample. The genes are TRBV6-2 or TRBV6-3 and TRBJ1-5; 9 positions match TRBD1. The J segment lost 1 base and the V segment lost 6 bases, leaving 4 bases of the junction unmatched. Germline V gives CDR1 MNHEY, CDR2 SVGEGT. The CDR3 consists of 15 residues. This CDR3 is CASSQTGGSNQPQHF. The DNA of the CDR3 is TGTGCCAGCAGCCAGACAGGGGGGAGCAATCAGCCCCAGCATTTT.

This rearrangement joins TRBV13 to TRBJ2-1, with TRBD1 identical over 8 bases. CDR1 and CDR2 (germline): PRHDT, FYEKMQ (reference sequence). This CDR3 is built from 15 residues. Trimming cost V 5 bases and J 5 bases; bases outside gene matches: 8. CDR3 sequence reads: CASSPRGQGDNEQFF. The CDR3 bases are TGTGCCAGCAGCCCCCGTGGACAGGGCGACAATGAGCAGTTCTTC.

The chain recombines TRBV30 with TRBJ1-3, with 7 nucleotides matching TRBD1. The CDR3 spans 14 residues. With V trimmed by 0 bases and J by 6 bases, 5 bases remained unmatched. Germline V CDR1 and CDR2: GTSNPN, SVGIG (reference sequence). CDR3 nucleotides: TGTGCCTGGAGTGTCGCCAGGGGGAAAAACACCATATATTTT. This gives the protein CAWSVARGKNTIYF.